This T cell receptor beta chain is drawn from a study of cytomegalovirus exposure and HLA in healthy donors. Amplification used 60 Vbeta primers and 13 Jbeta primers. Using immunoSEQ multiplex PCR, the repertoire was profiled, and TCRdb retains in-frame clones only, with some absent. The repertoire has about 160,000 clones, about 77% of them found once; the top ten carry about 1.3%. The V gene's germline CDR1 is LGHNA and CDR2 YNFKEQ. There are 15 residues in the CDR3. Trimming cost V 0 bases and J 4 bases, with 9 bases left between them. Notes on the study in general: Researchers left out some V segments, among them TRBV6-2 and TRBV6-3, as indistinguishable.

With regard to this clone: Its antigen is as yet unknown.

The sample taken for sequencing was PBMCs. The chain links TRBV4-2 to TRBJ2-2; TRBD2 is a possible D gene (5 bases). The receptor was derived from a young man in good health and CMV-seronegative. The CDR3 loop is CASSQDKGSTGELFF. In DNA form, the CDR3 reads TGTGCCAGCAGCCAAGACAAAGGGAGCACCGGGGAGCTGTTTTTT.